This TCR beta chain was identified during a study of response to subunit inactivated influenza vaccine. Overall study results and limits: A suggestion made by the authors is that each seasonal influenza vaccination recruits few new T cells.

MiXCR, applied by TCRdb to the RT-PCR reads, yields one record per CDR3 protein. The sample shows 860,000 or so distinct CDR3 sequences, approximately 22% of them seen only once. In its sample, this clonotype was seen a few times. Antigen unknown. J was trimmed by 4 bases and V by 2 bases; bases with no gene match: 10. This CDR3 region has 16 residues. CDR1 is SGHKS and CDR2 is YYEKEE in the germline V gene (reference sequence). The V gene is TRBV5-5, the J gene TRBJ2-5; 8 bases match TRBD2. This TCR came from a man in his fifties who received an inactivated influenza vaccine. The material was PBMCs from blood, obtained 5 days after vaccination. Here the CDR3 reads CASSFLSGGASETQYF. The CDR3 DNA reads as TGTGCCAGCAGCTTCCTTTCCGGGGGGGCTTCAGAGACCCAGTACTTC.